Presented here are 24 T cell receptor beta chains from one specimen sequenced in a study of blood T cell repertoires in COVID-19. TCRdb's copy holds only in-frame clones and misses some; the assay was immunoSEQ multiplex PCR. The sample records around 300,000 clones, roughly 88% being singletons. Sequencing was performed on peripheral blood. The receptors were gathered from a woman aged 25 to 39 with active or convalescent COVID-19.

V and J are TRBV29-1 and TRBJ2-3; D is ambiguous. This CDR3 is built from 12 residues. Trimming removed 4 bases at V and 6 bases at J, with 11 bases between. Looked up from germline, CDR1 is SQVTM and CDR2 is ANQGSEA. As DNA, the CDR3 is TGCAGCGTTGCCCCTTCTTTTGATACGCAGTATTTT. This sequence encodes CSVAPSFDTQYF.

This chain joins TRBV7-4 and TRBJ1-5; no clear D gene. The ends were cut back, 0 bases at V and 4 bases at J, with 13 bases in the middle. Germline CDR1 is SGHVT and CDR2 is SQSDAQ. This CDR3 is 16 amino acids long. CDR3 region: CASSLAALLRNQPQHF. In DNA form, the CDR3 reads TGTGCCAGCAGCTTAGCCGCATTATTACGGAATCAGCCCCAGCATTTT.

The chain combines TRBV3-1 (or the pseudogene TRBV3-2) with TRBJ1-3; a possible D gene is TRBD1 (5 bases). Germline V gene lookup returns CDR1 LGHDT and CDR2 YNNKEL (reference sequence). The germline V and J ends were trimmed by 1 base and 3 bases, with 10 bases remaining between them. The CDR3 runs to 15 residues. The DNA for the CDR3 is TGTGCCAGCAGCCAAGTAGTGGGGGGTGGAAACACCATATATTTT. Amino acids: CASSQVVGGGNTIYF.

The chain has TRBV7-9 and TRBJ1-6; 8 positions agree with TRBD1. The CDR3 consists of 14 residues. The trim removed 3 bases at V and 6 bases at J, leaving 1 base unmatched. CDR1 is SEHNR and CDR2 is FQNEAQ in the germline V gene (reference sequence). CDR3 bases: TGTGCCAGCAGCTTTGACAGGGGTAATTCACCCCTCCACTTT. Its translation is CASSFDRGNSPLHF.

The chain couples TRBV27 to TRBJ1-5, with a tentative D call TRBD1 (5 bases). The CDR3 loop spans 15 amino acids. Germline loops: CDR1 MNHEY, CDR2 SMNVEV (reference sequence). With 2 bases removed from V and 8 bases from J, the gap between germline ends came to 16 bases. DNA of the CDR3: TGTGCCAGCAGTTTAATATTCGGTGGGGGGGAGCCCCAGCATTTT. This encodes CASSLIFGGGEPQHF.

The CDR3, as DNA: TGTGCCAGCAGTTTATATGTGGGGGCTTTTAGCACTGAAGCTTTCTTT. Protein sequence: CASSLYVGAFSTEAFF. The rearrangement uses TRBV28 and TRBJ1-1; D is possibly TRBD1 (6 bases). Trimming stripped 1 base from V and 4 bases from J, with 16 bases between. The CDR3 has 16 residues. Germline values: CDR1 MDHEN, CDR2 SYDVKM. The variable domain in full, completed from reference TRBV28 and TRBJ1-1, reads DVKVTQSSRYLVKRTGEKVFLECVQDMDHENMFWYRQDPGLGLRLIYFSYDVKMKEKGDIPEGYSVSREKKERFSLILESASTNQTSMYLCASSLYVGAFSTEAFFGQGTRLTVV.

This chain connects TRBV9 to TRBJ1-2; 8 bases are shared with TRBD1. CDR1 is SGDLS and CDR2 is YYNGEE in the germline V gene. Trimming at V came to 4 bases and at J to 5 bases, leaving 10 bases not matched to a gene. The CDR3 is 15 residues long. This CDR3 is CASSPTTGAPYGYTF. The DNA of the CDR3 is TGTGCCAGCAGCCCGACGACAGGGGCCCCTTATGGCTACACCTTC. The entire variable domain, with the rest obtained from reference TRBV9 and TRBJ1-2, is as follows: DSGVTQTPKHLITATGQRVTLRCSPRSGDLSVYWYQQSLDQGLQFLIQYYNGEERAKGNILERFSAQQFPDLHSELNLSSLELGDSALYFCASSPTTGAPYGYTFGSGTRLTVV.

A remark on this clone: At one boundary the junction diverges from the germline segment, which might be a read error. V usage is TRBV5-5 and J usage is TRBJ1-1, with D maybe TRBD1 (5 bases). The V gene's germline CDR1 is SGHKS and CDR2 YYEKEE (reference sequence). The CDR3 covers 16 residues. The CDR3: CASTLRGAGLDTEAFF. CDR3 nucleotides: TGTGCCAGCACCTTGAGGGGAGCGGGATTAGACACTGAAGCTTTCTTT.

CDR3 sequence: CASSGGQETQYF. CDR3 in DNA: TGCGCCAGCAGCGGGGGGCAAGAGACCCAGTACTTC. The J gene is TRBJ2-5, the V gene TRBV5-1; possible D gene TRBD2, 6 bases. Looked up from germline, CDR1 is SGHRS and CDR2 is YFSETQ. CDR3 length equals 12 residues. V was cut by 4 bases and J by 2 bases, with 6 bases left in between. Supplemented by reference TRBV5-1 and TRBJ2-5, the full variable domain reads KAGVTQTPRYLIKTRGQQVTLSCSPISGHRSVSWYQQTPGQGLQFLFEYFSETQRNKGNFPGRFSGRQFSNSRSEMNVSTLELGDSALYLCASSGGQETQYFGPGTRLLVL.

The chain employs TRBV10-3 and TRBJ1-1; no reliable D call. Germline V CDR1 and CDR2: ENHRY, SYGVKD. The CDR3 extends over 12 amino acids. V lost 0 bases, J lost 11 bases, and 10 bases lay in between. The CDR3 DNA reads TGTGCCATCAGTGAGTCGCTGACACGGGCTTTCTTT. This codes for CAISESLTRAFF.

This clone was seen only once. The chain is built from TRBV5-1 and TRBJ1-2; possibly TRBD1 for D (5 bases). The CDR3 loop spans 13 amino acids. The V gene's germline CDR1 is SGHRS and CDR2 YFSETQ. Trimming took 4 bases from V and 12 from J, leaving 19 bases between them. The CDR3 nucleotides are TGCGCCAGCAGCGTCTCCCCGGGGGATGGTGACACCTTC. Amino acids: CASSVSPGDGDTF.

The chain recombines TRBV30 with TRBJ2-7; 9 bases match TRBD1. The CDR3 spans 15 residues. V trimming: 5 bases; J trimming: 5 bases; junction bases outside the gene matches: 13. Germline CDR1 GTSNPN, CDR2 SVGIG (reference sequence). The CDR3, as DNA: TGTGCCTGGGCAATGGGGACAGGGCTTTCGCACGAGCAGTACTTC. Amino acids: CAWAMGTGLSHEQYF. Full variable domain (missing parts from reference TRBV30 and TRBJ2-7): SQTIHQWPATLVQPVGSPLSLECTVEGTSNPNLYWYRQAAGRGLQLLFYSVGIGQISSEVPQNLSASRPQDRQFILSSKKLLLSDSGFYLCAWAMGTGLSHEQYFGPGTRLTVT.

This clone was recorded only once. V usage is TRBV10-1 and J usage is TRBJ1-2, with 9 bases that match TRBD1. In germline, CDR1 is WNHNN, CDR2 SYGVQD (reference sequence). The junction had 13 bases not matched to a gene; V was cut back by 10 bases and J by 4 bases. The CDR3 length is 15 residues. CDR3 nucleotides: TGCGCCATGCAACAGGGGGCCTGGGGGGTCTATGGCTACACCTTC. Amino acids: CAMQQGAWGVYGYTF.

This chain links TRBV6-5 with TRBJ1-6; D call uncertain. Trimming cost V 8 bases and J 5 bases, with 10 bases left between them. Germline V gives CDR1 MNHEY, CDR2 SVGAGI. The CDR3 has 13 residues. In DNA form, the CDR3 reads TGTGCCAGCCCTGACCGGGATAATTCACCCCTCCACTTT. Translating gives CASPDRDNSPLHF.

The chain combines TRBV24-1 with TRBJ2-5; D is perhaps TRBD1 (5 bases). This CDR3 spans 16 amino acids. Trimming shortened V by 4 bases and J by 0 bases, and 14 bases separated the two germline ends. Germline V gives CDR1 KGHDR, CDR2 SFDVKD. CDR3 amino acids: CATSDSPDSYQETQYF. CDR3 nucleotide sequence: TGTGCCACCAGTGACTCCCCCGACAGTTACCAAGAGACCCAGTACTTC.

V usage is TRBV6-5 and J usage is TRBJ2-7; TRBD1 matches at 7 bases. J lost 4 bases, V lost 4 bases, and 4 bases had no gene match. The CDR3 contains 13 residues. CDR1 MNHEY and CDR2 SVGAGI come from the germline V gene. Here the CDR3 reads CASSFYRGYEQYF. CDR3 bases: TGTGCCAGCAGTTTCTACAGGGGTTACGAGCAGTACTTC.

The V and J genes are TRBV29-1 and TRBJ1-1; D may be TRBD1 (5 bases). CDR3 size: 13 residues. V dropped 4 bases and J dropped 2 bases, with 11 bases sitting between them. Per germline, CDR1 SQVTM and CDR2 ANQGSEA. The CDR3 loop is CSVARGSNTEAFF. The CDR3 DNA reads TGCAGCGTTGCAAGGGGCAGCAACACTGAAGCTTTCTTT.

This clone was picked up one time. V is TRBV9 and J is TRBJ1-1; perhaps TRBD1 as D (5 bases). The CDR3 runs 16 residues. Germline-derived CDR1 and CDR2 are SGDLS and YYNGEE. Trimming cost V 3 bases and J 2 bases, with 17 bases left between them. CDR3 loop: CASSAKPDRGNTEAFF. In DNA form, the CDR3 reads TGTGCCAGCAGCGCGAAACCTGACAGAGGAAACACTGAAGCTTTCTTT.

The chain links TRBV20-1 to TRBJ2-7, with a possible D match to TRBD1 (6 bases). The ends were cut back, 8 bases at V and 4 bases at J, with 12 bases in the middle. Germline CDR1 DFQATT, CDR2 SNEGSKA (reference sequence). The CDR3 sequence is 11 residues long. In nucleotides, the CDR3 is TGCAGTACTGACAGGATTTACGAGCAGTACTTC. It yields the protein CSTDRIYEQYF.

The chain employs TRBV7-3 and TRBJ1-1; maybe TRBD1 (6 bases). CDR3 size: 13 residues. Germline lookup yields CDR1 SGHTA and CDR2 FQGTGA. V shed 5 bases and J shed 3 bases, with 10 bases lying between them. In nucleotides, the CDR3 is TGTGCCAGCAGCCCGCAGGGGTACACTGAAGCTTTCTTT. It encodes CASSPQGYTEAFF.

This chain uses TRBV9 with TRBJ2-7; 9 positions agree with TRBD1. The CDR3 extends over 15 amino acids. Germline V gives CDR1 SGDLS, CDR2 YYNGEE. The V gene end was trimmed by 4 bases and the J gene end by 5 bases; junction bases not matched to a gene: 10. CDR3: CASSLGGTGSDEQYF. CDR3 DNA: TGTGCCAGCAGCCTGGGAGGGACAGGGTCCGACGAGCAGTACTTC.

The chain recombines TRBV2 with TRBJ1-2; TRBD1 agrees at 11 bases. J gave up 8 bases and V 1 base, and 9 bases lay outside the gene matches. This CDR3 region has 16 residues. Germline-derived CDR1 and CDR2 are SNHLY and FYNNEI. The CDR3 reads CASSEGARTGGGGYTF. As DNA, the CDR3 is TGTGCCAGCAGTGAAGGCGCCCGGACAGGGGGCGGGGGCTACACCTTC.

This clone has only a few counts. The rearrangement links TRBV4-2 to TRBJ2-5, with a tentative D call TRBD1 (6 bases). Germline CDR1 reads LGHNA; CDR2 reads YNFKEQ. Trimming shortened V by 6 bases and J by 4 bases, and 12 bases separated the two germline ends. The CDR3 runs to 13 residues. CDR3 nucleotide sequence: TGTGCCAGCAGACCCCAGGGGTCAGAGACCCAGTACTTC. Its translation: CASRPQGSETQYF.

This sequence joins TRBV5-5 and TRBJ1-6; 7 bases match TRBD1. The CDR3 length is 15 residues. Germline CDR1 and CDR2: SGHKS and YYEKEE (reference sequence). Germline trimming cut 4 bases from V and 7 bases from J; bases unmatched to any gene: 8. The DNA of the CDR3 is TGTGCCAGCAGCATGGTGACAGGGAACAATTCACCCCTCCACTTT. It codes for CASSMVTGNNSPLHF.